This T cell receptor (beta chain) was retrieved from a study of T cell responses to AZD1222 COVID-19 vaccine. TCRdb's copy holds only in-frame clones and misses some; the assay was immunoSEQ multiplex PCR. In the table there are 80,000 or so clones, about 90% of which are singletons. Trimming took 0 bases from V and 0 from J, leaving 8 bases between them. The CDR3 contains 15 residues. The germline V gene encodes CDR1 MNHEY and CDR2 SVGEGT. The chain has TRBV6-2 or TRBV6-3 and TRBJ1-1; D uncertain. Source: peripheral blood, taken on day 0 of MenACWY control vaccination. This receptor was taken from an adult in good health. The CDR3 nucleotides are TGTGCCAGCAGTTACTCGTCCGATTTGAACACTGAAGCTTTCTTT. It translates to CASSYSSDLNTEAFF.